This T cell receptor beta chain was observed in a study of post-analysis software for immune sequencing data. This CDR3 comprises 13 residues. Looked up from germline, CDR1 is DFQATT and CDR2 is SNEGSKA (reference sequence). Trimming shortened V by 3 bases and J by 6 bases, and 14 bases separated the two germline ends. Tagging with unique molecular identifiers was a feature of the TCR beta cDNA libraries. In TCRdb, the PCR reads were re-called with MiXCR into one record per CDR3 protein. In the table there are over 700,000 distinct CDR3 sequences, around 27% of which are singletons. Study-wide findings and caveats: Relative to controls, patients had five TRBV segments at higher frequency, with TRBV5-6, TRBV5-1 and TRBV20-1 among these.

About this clonotype: As yet, its antigen is unknown.

The clonotype originates from a girl aged 5-17 years with multiple sclerosis. J is TRBJ1-2 and V is TRBV20-1; possibly TRBD1 for D (6 bases). The sequenced sample was blood. The CDR3 spells CSARRNRDHGYTF. CDR3 nucleotides: TGCAGTGCTAGGAGAAACAGGGACCATGGCTACACCTTC.